The sequence of this T cell receptor (beta chain) was determined in a study of cytomegalovirus exposure and HLA in healthy donors. The study's findings and limits: Reportedly, diagnosis of cytomegalovirus status by the classifier showed high specificity and sensitivity. There were some public TCRs occurring in many donors, but most TCR sequences were rare.

As regards this clone: Its cognate antigen is unknown.

Germline V gives CDR1 SGHNT, CDR2 YYREEE (reference sequence). This CDR3 is 13 amino acids long. V lost 0 bases and J lost 3, with 7 bases in between. The study drew the donors from its approximately 120-subject validation cohort, separate from the approximately 690-subject first cohort. Method: immunoSEQ multiplex PCR; TCRdb's copy keeps in-frame clones and lacks some. The sample shows more than 95,000 clones, roughly 90% of them seen only once. Sequencing was carried out using PBMCs. The origin of this receptor is a woman under 30 in good health and CMV-seronegative. The chain couples TRBV5-4 to TRBJ2-7; no reliable D call. CDR3 bases: TGTGCCAGCAGCTTGGGGTCCGGCTACGAGCAGTACTTC. Its translation is CASSLGSGYEQYF. The whole variable domain, remainder taken from reference TRBV5-4 and TRBJ2-7, is ETGVTQSPTHLIKTRGQQVTLRCSSQSGHNTVSWYQQALGQGPQFIFQYYREEENGRGNFPPRFSGLQFPNYSSELNVNALELDDSALYLCASSLGSGYEQYFGPGTRLTVT.